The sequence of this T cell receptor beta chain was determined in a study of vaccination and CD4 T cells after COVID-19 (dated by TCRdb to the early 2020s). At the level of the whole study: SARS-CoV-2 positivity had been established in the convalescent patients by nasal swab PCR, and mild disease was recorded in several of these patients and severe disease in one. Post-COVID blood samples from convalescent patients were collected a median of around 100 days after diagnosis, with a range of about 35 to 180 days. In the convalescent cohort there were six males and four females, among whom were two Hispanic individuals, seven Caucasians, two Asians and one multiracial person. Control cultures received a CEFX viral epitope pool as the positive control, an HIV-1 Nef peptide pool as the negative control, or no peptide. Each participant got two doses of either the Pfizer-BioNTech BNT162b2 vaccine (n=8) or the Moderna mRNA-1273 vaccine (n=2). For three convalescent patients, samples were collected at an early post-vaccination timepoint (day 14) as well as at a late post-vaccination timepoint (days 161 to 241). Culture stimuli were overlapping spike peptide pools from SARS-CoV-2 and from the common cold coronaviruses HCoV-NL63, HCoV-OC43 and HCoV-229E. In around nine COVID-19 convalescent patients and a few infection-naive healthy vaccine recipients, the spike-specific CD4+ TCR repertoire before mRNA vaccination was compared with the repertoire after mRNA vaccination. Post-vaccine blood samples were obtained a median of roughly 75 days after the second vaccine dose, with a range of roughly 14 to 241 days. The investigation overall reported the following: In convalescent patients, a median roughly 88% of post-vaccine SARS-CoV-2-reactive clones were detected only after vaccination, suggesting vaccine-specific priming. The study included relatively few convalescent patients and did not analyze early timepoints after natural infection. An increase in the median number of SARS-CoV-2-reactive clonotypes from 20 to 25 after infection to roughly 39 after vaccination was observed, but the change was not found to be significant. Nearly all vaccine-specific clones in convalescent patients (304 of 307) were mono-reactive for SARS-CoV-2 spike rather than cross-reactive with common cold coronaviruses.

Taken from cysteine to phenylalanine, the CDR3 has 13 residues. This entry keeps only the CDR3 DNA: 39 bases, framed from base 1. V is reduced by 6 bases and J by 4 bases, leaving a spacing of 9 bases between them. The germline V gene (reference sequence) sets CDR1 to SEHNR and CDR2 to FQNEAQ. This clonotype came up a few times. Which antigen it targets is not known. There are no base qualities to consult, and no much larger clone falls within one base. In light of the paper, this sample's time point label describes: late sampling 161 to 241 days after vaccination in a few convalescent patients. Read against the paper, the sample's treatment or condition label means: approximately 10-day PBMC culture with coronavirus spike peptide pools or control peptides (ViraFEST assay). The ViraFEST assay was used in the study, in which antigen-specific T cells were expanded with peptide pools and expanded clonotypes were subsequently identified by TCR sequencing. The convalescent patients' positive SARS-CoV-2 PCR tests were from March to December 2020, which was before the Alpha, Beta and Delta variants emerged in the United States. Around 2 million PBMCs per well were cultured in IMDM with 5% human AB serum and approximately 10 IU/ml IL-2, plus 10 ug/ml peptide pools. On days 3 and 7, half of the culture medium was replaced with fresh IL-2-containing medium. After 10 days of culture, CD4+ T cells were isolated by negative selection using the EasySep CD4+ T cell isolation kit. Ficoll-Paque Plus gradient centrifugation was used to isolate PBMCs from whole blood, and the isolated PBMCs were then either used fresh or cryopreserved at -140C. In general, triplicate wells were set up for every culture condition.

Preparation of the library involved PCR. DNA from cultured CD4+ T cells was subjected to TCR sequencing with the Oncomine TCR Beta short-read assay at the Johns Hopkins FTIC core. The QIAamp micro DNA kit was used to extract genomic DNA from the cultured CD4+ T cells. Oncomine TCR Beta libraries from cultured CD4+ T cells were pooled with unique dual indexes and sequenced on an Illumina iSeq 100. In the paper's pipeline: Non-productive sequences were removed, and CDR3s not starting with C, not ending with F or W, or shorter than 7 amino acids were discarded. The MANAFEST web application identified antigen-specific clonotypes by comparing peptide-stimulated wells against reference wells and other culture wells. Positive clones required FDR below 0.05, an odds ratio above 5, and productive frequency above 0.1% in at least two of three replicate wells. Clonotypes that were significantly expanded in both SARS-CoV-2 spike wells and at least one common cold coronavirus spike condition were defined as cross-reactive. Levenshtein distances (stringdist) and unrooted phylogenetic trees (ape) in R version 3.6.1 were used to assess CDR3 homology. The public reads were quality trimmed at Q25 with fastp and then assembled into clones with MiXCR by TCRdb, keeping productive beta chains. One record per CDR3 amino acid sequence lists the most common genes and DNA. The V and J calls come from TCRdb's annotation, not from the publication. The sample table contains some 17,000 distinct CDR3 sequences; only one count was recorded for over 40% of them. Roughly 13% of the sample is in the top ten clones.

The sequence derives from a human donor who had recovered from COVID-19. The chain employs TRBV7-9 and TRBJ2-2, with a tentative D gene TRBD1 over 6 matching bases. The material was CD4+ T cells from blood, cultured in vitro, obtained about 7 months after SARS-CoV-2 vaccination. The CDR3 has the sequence CASRQGPTGELFF. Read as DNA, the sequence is TGTGCCAGCAGGCAGGGGCCCACCGGGGAGCTGTTTTTT.